A selection of T cell receptor beta chains follows, all from one sample in a study of shared clonotypes between healthy human individuals. The table came from immunoSEQ multiplex PCR; TCRdb's copy has only in-frame clones and leaves some out. This table holds about 510,000 clones, about 75% found once. The sequencing sample was made of PBMCs. The receptors were sampled from a middle-aged woman in good health. Some clones in this sample may be carry-over from other donors' samples. The CDR3 runs from the conserved cysteine through the conserved F or W. Each record gives: CDR3 protein, CDR3 DNA, V gene, J gene, D gene, clone size. D genes are given only for firm matches. Clone size is stated in some rows and not others, as once, few, many or a class when expanded.

CDR3 protein: CATSRQVPSTDTQYF
CDR3 DNA: TGTGCCACCAGCAGACAGGTCCCTAGCACAGATACGCAGTATTTT
V gene: TRBV15
J gene: TRBJ2-3
D gene: -
clone size: once

CDR3 protein: CASSLGALASLTEQFF
CDR3 DNA: TGTGCCAGCAGCTTAGGAGCTCTGGCCTCCCTAACTGAGCAGTTCTTC
V gene: TRBV7-9
J gene: TRBJ2-1
D gene: -
clone size: -

CDR3 protein: CASSLFGTRGKSWDTEAFF
CDR3 DNA: TGTGCCAGCAGCTTATTCGGGACCCGTGGGAAAAGTTGGGACACTGAAGCTTTCTTT
V gene: TRBV11-2
J gene: TRBJ1-1
D gene: -
clone size: -

CDR3 protein: CASSFGYEQFF
CDR3 DNA: TGTGCCAGCAGCTTTGGTTATGAGCAGTTCTTC
V gene: TRBV7-9
J gene: TRBJ2-1
D gene: -
clone size: -

CDR3 protein: CAWDRGIGGSNEKLFF
CDR3 DNA: TGTGCCTGGGACAGGGGAATTGGGGGGTCTAATGAAAAACTGTTTTTT
V gene: TRBV30
J gene: TRBJ1-4
D gene: TRBD1
clone size: -

CDR3 protein: CASSPIGGGDGSQHF
CDR3 DNA: TGTGCCAGCTCACCAATCGGGGGGGGAGACGGGTCCCAGCATTTT
V gene: TRBV18
J gene: TRBJ1-5
D gene: -
clone size: -

CDR3 protein: CASRDRERSYNEQFF
CDR3 DNA: TGTGCCAGCAGGGATAGGGAGAGGTCCTACAATGAGCAGTTCTTC
V gene: TRBV21-1
J gene: TRBJ2-1
D gene: -
clone size: -

CDR3 protein: CAWNRPGQGVFDEQFF
CDR3 DNA: TGTGCCTGGAACCGACCGGGACAGGGAGTTTTCGATGAGCAGTTCTTC
V gene: TRBV30
J gene: TRBJ2-1
D gene: TRBD1
clone size: -

CDR3 protein: CAWSVGPRAQPQHF
CDR3 DNA: TGTGCCTGGAGTGTGGGGCCCCGGGCGCAGCCCCAGCATTTT
V gene: TRBV30
J gene: TRBJ1-5
D gene: -
clone size: -

CDR3 protein: CASSSARGGYGYTF
CDR3 DNA: TGTGCCAGCAGCTCTGCCCGGGGGGGCTATGGCTACACCTTC
V gene: TRBV5-6
J gene: TRBJ1-2
D gene: -
clone size: few

CDR3 protein: CASSPLATPYNEQFF
CDR3 DNA: TGTGCCAGCAGCCCCTTGGCGACTCCCTACAATGAGCAGTTCTTC
V gene: TRBV5-4
J gene: TRBJ2-1
D gene: -
clone size: few

CDR3 protein: CASSSRAGDNTEAFF
CDR3 DNA: TGCGCCAGCAGCTCCCGGGCAGGGGATAACACTGAAGCTTTCTTT
V gene: TRBV5-1
J gene: TRBJ1-1
D gene: -
clone size: -

CDR3 protein: CASSLTGTNQETQYF
CDR3 DNA: TGCGCCAGCAGCCTAACCGGGACAAATCAAGAGACCCAGTACTTC
V gene: TRBV5-1
J gene: TRBJ2-5
D gene: -
clone size: -

CDR3 protein: CASSLAGGGQPQHF
CDR3 DNA: TGTGCCAGCAGCTTAGCCGGGGGGGGTCAGCCCCAGCATTTT
V gene: TRBV28
J gene: TRBJ1-5
D gene: -
clone size: -

CDR3 protein: CASSISLAGHQETQYF
CDR3 DNA: TGTGCCAGCAGCATTTCACTAGCGGGTCACCAAGAGACCCAGTACTTC
V gene: TRBV2
J gene: TRBJ2-5
D gene: TRBD2
clone size: -

CDR3 protein: CASRGDTQYF
CDR3 DNA: TGTGCCAGCAGGGGTGATACGCAGTATTTT
V gene: TRBV6-5
J gene: TRBJ2-3
D gene: -
clone size: -

CDR3 protein: CATNPEGAGNIQYF
CDR3 DNA: TGTGCCACCAACCCGGAGGGGGCGGGAAACATTCAGTACTTC
V gene: TRBV2
J gene: TRBJ2-4
D gene: -
clone size: -

CDR3 protein: CASSPFPGETQYF
CDR3 DNA: TGTGCCAGCAGCCCATTCCCTGGGGAGACCCAGTACTTC
V gene: TRBV7-2
J gene: TRBJ2-5
D gene: -
clone size: once

CDR3 protein: CASSMGRRTGGTGELFF
CDR3 DNA: TGTGCCAGTAGTATGGGGCGGAGGACAGGGGGCACCGGGGAGCTGTTTTTT
V gene: TRBV19
J gene: TRBJ2-2
D gene: TRBD1
clone size: -

CDR3 protein: CASSRSSGGTDTQYF
CDR3 DNA: TGTGCCAGCAGCAGGTCTAGCGGGGGCACAGATACGCAGTATTTT
V gene: TRBV11-2
J gene: TRBJ2-3
D gene: TRBD2
clone size: -

CDR3 protein: CASSLTSPGLAASYEQYF
CDR3 DNA: TGTGCCAGCAGTTTAACCAGTCCGGGACTAGCGGCCTCCTACGAGCAGTACTTC
V gene: TRBV27
J gene: TRBJ2-7
D gene: TRBD2
clone size: -

CDR3 protein: CAWSNGASSSYEQYF
CDR3 DNA: TGTGCCTGGAGTAACGGCGCCAGCAGCTCCTACGAGCAGTACTTC
V gene: TRBV30
J gene: TRBJ2-7
D gene: -
clone size: -

CDR3 protein: CASSPSSGRSDTQYF
CDR3 DNA: TGTGCCAGCAGCCCGTCTAGCGGGAGGTCAGATACGCAGTATTTT
V gene: TRBV6-5
J gene: TRBJ2-3
D gene: TRBD2
clone size: -

CDR3 protein: CATRTIPRAFNEQFF
CDR3 DNA: TGTGCCACCCGGACGATCCCCCGAGCCTTCAATGAGCAGTTCTTC
V gene: TRBV30
J gene: TRBJ2-1
D gene: -
clone size: -

CDR3 protein: CASSISGTSGGSDTQYF
CDR3 DNA: TGTGCCAGTAGTATCTCTGGGACTAGCGGAGGTTCGGATACGCAGTATTTT
V gene: TRBV19
J gene: TRBJ2-3
D gene: TRBD2
clone size: once

CDR3 protein: CASSPPQRNEAFF
CDR3 DNA: TGTGCCAGCTCACCACCGCAGCGGAATGAAGCTTTCTTT
V gene: TRBV18
J gene: TRBJ1-1
D gene: -
clone size: -

CDR3 protein: CASSYSPSGDYEQYF
CDR3 DNA: TGTGCCAGCAGTTACTCGCCCAGCGGAGATTACGAGCAGTACTTC
V gene: TRBV6-5
J gene: TRBJ2-7
D gene: -
clone size: -

CDR3 protein: CASSVSAGANQPQHF
CDR3 DNA: TGTGCCAGCAGCGTATCTGCGGGGGCAAATCAGCCCCAGCATTTT
V gene: TRBV9
J gene: TRBJ1-5
D gene: -
clone size: -

CDR3 protein: CASRPPPRGLQPQHF
CDR3 DNA: TGTGCCAGCAGACCTCCCCCTCGGGGGCTTCAGCCCCAGCATTTT
V gene: TRBV28
J gene: TRBJ1-5
D gene: -
clone size: once

CDR3 protein: CASRGGRALTDTQYF
CDR3 DNA: TGTGCCAGCAGGGGCGGTAGGGCCCTCACAGATACGCAGTATTTT
V gene: TRBV27
J gene: TRBJ2-3
D gene: -
clone size: -

CDR3 protein: CASHWGLAGGFPGELFF
CDR3 DNA: TGTGCCAGCCATTGGGGGTTGGCAGGGGGCTTTCCCGGGGAGCTGTTTTTT
V gene: TRBV27
J gene: TRBJ2-2
D gene: TRBD1
clone size: -

CDR3 protein: CASSPRTGNQETQYF
CDR3 DNA: TGTGCCAGCAGCCCCCGGACAGGGAACCAAGAGACCCAGTACTTC
V gene: TRBV7-9
J gene: TRBJ2-5
D gene: TRBD1
clone size: -

CDR3 protein: CASRRDGTYEQYF
CDR3 DNA: TGTGCCAGCAGACGGGACGGAACCTACGAGCAGTACTTC
V gene: TRBV6-1
J gene: TRBJ2-7
D gene: -
clone size: -

CDR3 protein: CASSSGLGVTLYEQYF
CDR3 DNA: TGTGCCAGCAGCTCGGGCCTCGGGGTCACGCTCTACGAGCAGTACTTC
V gene: TRBV5-6
J gene: TRBJ2-7
D gene: -
clone size: -

CDR3 protein: CASSPLAGTGTSYEQYF
CDR3 DNA: TGTGCCAGCAGCCCGCTGGCTGGGACAGGCACCTCCTACGAGCAGTACTTC
V gene: TRBV11-2
J gene: TRBJ2-7
D gene: TRBD1
clone size: -

CDR3 protein: CASSELAGRGGEQYF
CDR3 DNA: TGTGCCAGCAGTGAACTGGCAGGGAGGGGTGGGGAGCAGTACTTC
V gene: TRBV6-1
J gene: TRBJ2-7
D gene: TRBD2
clone size: -

CDR3 protein: CASSLPRGGGYTF
CDR3 DNA: TGTGCCAGCAGCTTACCCCGCGGTGGAGGCTACACCTTC
V gene: TRBV7-6
J gene: TRBJ1-2
D gene: -
clone size: -

CDR3 protein: CASSVGGPNYEQYF
CDR3 DNA: TGTGCCAGCAGCGTAGGGGGACCTAACTACGAGCAGTACTTC
V gene: TRBV9
J gene: TRBJ2-7
D gene: -
clone size: -

CDR3 protein: CASSTRRGGGETQYF
CDR3 DNA: TGTGCCAGCAGCACTCGGAGGGGGGGCGGAGAGACCCAGTACTTC
V gene: TRBV21-1
J gene: TRBJ2-5
D gene: -
clone size: -

CDR3 protein: CASSPGGSTISEQFF
CDR3 DNA: TGCGCCAGCAGCCCCGGGGGCAGCACAATCAGTGAGCAGTTCTTC
V gene: TRBV10-2
J gene: TRBJ2-1
D gene: -
clone size: -

CDR3 protein: CASSLADRGRETQYF
CDR3 DNA: TGTGCCAGCAGCTTAGCGGACAGGGGGCGCGAGACCCAGTACTTC
V gene: TRBV7-6
J gene: TRBJ2-5
D gene: TRBD1
clone size: -

CDR3 protein: CASSPPEGSVITGELFF
CDR3 DNA: TGTGCCAGCTCACCACCGGAGGGTAGCGTGATCACCGGGGAGCTGTTTTTT
V gene: TRBV18
J gene: TRBJ2-2
D gene: -
clone size: -

CDR3 protein: CASSHVPWAGGGTEAFF
CDR3 DNA: TGCGCCAGCAGCCACGTTCCGTGGGCGGGCGGTGGGACTGAAGCTTTCTTT
V gene: TRBV4-3
J gene: TRBJ1-1
D gene: -
clone size: -

CDR3 protein: CASSLRDPNNEQFF
CDR3 DNA: TGTGCCAGCAGCCTCCGGGACCCTAACAATGAGCAGTTCTTC
V gene: TRBV28
J gene: TRBJ2-1
D gene: -
clone size: -

CDR3 protein: CASSSLYRDRPYEQYF
CDR3 DNA: TGTGCCAGCAGCAGCCTATACCGGGACAGGCCCTACGAGCAGTACTTC
V gene: TRBV21-1
J gene: TRBJ2-7
D gene: -
clone size: -

CDR3 protein: CASTLGGQETQYF
CDR3 DNA: TGTGCCAGCACCTTAGGCGGGCAAGAGACCCAGTACTTC
V gene: TRBV7-2
J gene: TRBJ2-5
D gene: -
clone size: few

CDR3 protein: CASSPRTGGAKAFF
CDR3 DNA: TGTGCCAGCAGCCCCCGGACAGGGGGCGCGAAAGCTTTCTTT
V gene: TRBV7-2
J gene: TRBJ1-1
D gene: TRBD1
clone size: -

CDR3 protein: CASSSPYPGQGSNYGYTF
CDR3 DNA: TGTGCCAGCAGTTCCCCATATCCCGGACAGGGCTCTAACTATGGCTACACCTTC
V gene: TRBV28
J gene: TRBJ1-2
D gene: TRBD1
clone size: -

CDR3 protein: CASSLVSDTEAFF
CDR3 DNA: TGTGCCAGCAGCTTGGTCAGTGACACTGAAGCTTTCTTT
V gene: TRBV7-9
J gene: TRBJ1-1
D gene: -
clone size: -

CDR3 protein: CASSLGQSNQPQHF
CDR3 DNA: TGTGCCAGCTCACTAGGACAGAGCAATCAGCCCCAGCATTTT
V gene: TRBV18
J gene: TRBJ1-5
D gene: -
clone size: -

CDR3 protein: CASSPGLAGGLGRETQYF
CDR3 DNA: TGTGCCAGCAGCCCCGGACTAGCGGGAGGGCTCGGGAGAGAGACCCAGTACTTC
V gene: TRBV9
J gene: TRBJ2-5
D gene: TRBD2
clone size: few

CDR3 protein: CSVGEASFTDTQYF
CDR3 DNA: TGCAGCGTTGGAGAGGCTAGCTTCACAGATACGCAGTATTTT
V gene: TRBV29-1
J gene: TRBJ2-3
D gene: -
clone size: -

CDR3 protein: CATSYTYSNQPQHF
CDR3 DNA: TGTGCCACCAGCTACACTTATAGCAATCAGCCCCAGCATTTT
V gene: TRBV15
J gene: TRBJ1-5
D gene: -
clone size: -

CDR3 protein: CASRGLAGVYGYTF
CDR3 DNA: TGTGCCAGTCGTGGTTTGGCAGGGGTCTATGGCTACACCTTC
V gene: TRBV5-5
J gene: TRBJ1-2
D gene: -
clone size: -

CDR3 protein: CASNNDRSRGANVLTF
CDR3 DNA: TGTGCCAGCAACAACGACAGATCGAGGGGGGCCAACGTCCTGACTTTC
V gene: TRBV5-4
J gene: TRBJ2-6
D gene: -
clone size: -

CDR3 protein: CASSLELAGLNTEAFF
CDR3 DNA: TGTGCCAGCAGCTTAGAACTTGCAGGGCTGAACACTGAAGCTTTCTTT
V gene: TRBV11-2
J gene: TRBJ1-1
D gene: -
clone size: -

CDR3 protein: CAWSSGLAPPDEQFF
CDR3 DNA: TGTGCCTGGAGTTCGGGACTAGCTCCTCCCGATGAGCAGTTCTTC
V gene: TRBV30
J gene: TRBJ2-1
D gene: TRBD2
clone size: -

CDR3 protein: CATEDRKSTDTQYF
CDR3 DNA: TGTGCCACCGAGGACAGGAAAAGCACAGATACGCAGTATTTT
V gene: TRBV10-3
J gene: TRBJ2-3
D gene: TRBD1
clone size: -

CDR3 protein: CASSLVGGSSYNEQFF
CDR3 DNA: TGTGCCAGCAGCTTAGTGGGCGGTAGCTCCTACAATGAGCAGTTCTTC
V gene: TRBV7-2
J gene: TRBJ2-1
D gene: -
clone size: -